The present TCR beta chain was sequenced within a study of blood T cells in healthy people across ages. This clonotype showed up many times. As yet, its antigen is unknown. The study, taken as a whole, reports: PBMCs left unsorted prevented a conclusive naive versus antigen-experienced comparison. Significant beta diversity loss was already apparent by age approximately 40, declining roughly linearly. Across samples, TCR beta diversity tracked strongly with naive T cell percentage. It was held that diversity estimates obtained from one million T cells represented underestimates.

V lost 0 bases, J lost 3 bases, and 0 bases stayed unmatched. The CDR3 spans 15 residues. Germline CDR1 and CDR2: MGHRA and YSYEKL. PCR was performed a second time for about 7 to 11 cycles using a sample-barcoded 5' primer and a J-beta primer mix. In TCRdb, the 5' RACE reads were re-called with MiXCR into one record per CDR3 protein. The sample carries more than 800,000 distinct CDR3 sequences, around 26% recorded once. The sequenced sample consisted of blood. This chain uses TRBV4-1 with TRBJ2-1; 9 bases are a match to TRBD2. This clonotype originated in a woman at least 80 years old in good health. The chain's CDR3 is CASSQEAGGYNEQFF. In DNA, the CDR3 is TGCGCCAGCAGCCAAGAAGCGGGGGGCTACAATGAGCAGTTCTTC.